Listed below are T cell receptor beta chains from one sample, sequenced in a study of TIL therapy for anti-PD-1-resistant metastatic lung cancer. TCRdb keeps only in-frame clones here, not all; method: immunoSEQ multiplex PCR. Of about 50,000 clones in the sample, around 79% are singletons; the top ten hold 4.8%. The sample consisted of blood, taken at baseline. All receptors come from a woman aged 30-79 years with non-small cell lung cancer. CDR3s include the opening cysteine and the closing phenylalanine or tryptophan. A D gene is named only where the DNA matches it firmly. Size values are once, few and many counts, or a class for expanded clones, and some rows have none.

V	D	size	J	DNA	CDR3
TRBV11-3	TRBD2	.	TRBJ2-1	TGTGCCAGCAGCTTAGGACGTAGCGGGGGGTTGAATGAGCAGTTCTTC	CASSLGRSGGLNEQFF
TRBV5-4	TRBD1	few	TRBJ1-1	TGTGCCAGCAGCTTAGGACAGGGGGCGGACACTGAAGCTTTCTTT	CASSLGQGADTEAFF
TRBV28	.	.	TRBJ2-7	TGTGCCAGCAGTTTAATTGTACAGGGAGGATACGAGCAGTACTTC	CASSLIVQGGYEQYF
TRBV30	.	.	TRBJ1-2	TGTGCCTGGAGGGGCCTTTTCCGGGCTGGCTACACCTTC	CAWRGLFRAGYTF
TRBV30	.	few	TRBJ1-1	TGTGCCTGGAGTTCCTTTTCGAGGTGGGCTTTCTTT	CAWSSFSRWAFF
TRBV28	.	.	TRBJ1-4	TGTGCCAGCAGCCACCGCAGGTCTAATGAAAAACTGTTTTTT	CASSHRRSNEKLFF
TRBV2	TRBD2	.	TRBJ2-1	TGTGCCGGCGGGACTAGCGAAGTGAATGAGCAGTTCTTC	CAGGTSEVNEQFF
TRBV10-1	TRBD1	.	TRBJ2-3	TGCGCCAGTACGGGACAGGGGACGGATACGCAGTATTTT	CASTGQGTDTQYF
TRBV6-4	.	few	TRBJ2-2	TGTGCCAGCAGTCCTCAGGGCTCCACCGGGGAGCTGTTTTTT	CASSPQGSTGELFF
TRBV5-1	.	.	TRBJ2-7	TGCGCCAGCAGCTTGTCCCAGGGCGAGCAGTACTTC	CASSLSQGEQYF
TRBV11-2	TRBD1	.	TRBJ2-7	TGTGCCAGCAGCCCGCTACCCGGACAGGTTGACTACGAGCAGTACTTC	CASSPLPGQVDYEQYF
TRBV5-1	.	.	TRBJ1-2	TGCGCCAGCAGCTTGGGACACGGGTTATATGGCTACACCTTC	CASSLGHGLYGYTF
TRBV19	.	.	TRBJ1-2	TGTGCCAGTAAGGGGGAGGTCGCAGCCTACACCTTC	CASKGEVAAYTF
TRBV29-1	.	.	TRBJ2-3	TGCAGCGTTCTTGTCAGAGATACGCAGTATTTT	CSVLVRDTQYF
TRBV7-2	.	.	TRBJ2-5	TGTGCCAGCAGCCCGGAACGGGGCACAGAGACCCAGTACTTC	CASSPERGTETQYF
TRBV20-1	.	.	TRBJ1-5	TGCAGTGCTAGGGGGGGTTGGCCCCAGCATTTT	CSARGGWPQHF
TRBV15	TRBD2	.	TRBJ2-7	TGTGCCACCAGCAGAGAGGGACTATGGAGCTCCTACGAGCAGTACTTC	CATSREGLWSSYEQYF
TRBV7-2	TRBD1	.	TRBJ1-4	TGTGCCAGCAGCTCCCAACAGGGGGCGGGGGAAAAACTGTTTTTT	CASSSQQGAGEKLFF
TRBV28	.	.	TRBJ2-7	TGTGCCAGCAGTTTGGCCGGCAGGGGTGACGAGCAGTACTTC	CASSLAGRGDEQYF
TRBV6-1	TRBD1	.	TRBJ1-1	TGTGCCGGCAGCCACGGACAGGGAAGTGAAGCTTTCTTT	CAGSHGQGSEAFF
TRBV27	TRBD2	.	TRBJ2-7	TGTGCCTCTGGGGGGAGGGACCAATACGAGCAGTACTTC	CASGGRDQYEQYF
TRBV7-6	.	.	TRBJ2-2	TGTGCCAGCAGGGTCAGCGGGTGGGCCACCGGGGAGCTGTTTTTT	CASRVSGWATGELFF
TRBV7-2	.	.	TRBJ2-7	TGTGCCAGCAGCTCCTCCGTGGTCTACGAGCAGTACTTC	CASSSSVVYEQYF
TRBV1	.	.	TRBJ2-3	TGCACCAGCAGCTCTGGAAGACTGACTAGCGGGGGTACTAGCACAGATACGCAGTATTTT	CTSSSGRLTSGGTSTDTQYF
TRBV5-1	.	few	TRBJ1-2	TGCGCCAGCAGCTTGGCCGGGGTAACTAACTATGGCTACACCTTC	CASSLAGVTNYGYTF
TRBV29-1	TRBD2	few	TRBJ2-3	TGCAGCGCGCCAAGACTAGCGGGGAACACAGATACGCAGTATTTT	CSAPRLAGNTDTQYF
TRBV18	.	.	TRBJ2-5	TGTGCCAGCTCCGACCAGGGGGGCCAAGAGACCCAGTACTTC	CASSDQGGQETQYF
TRBV7-8	.	.	TRBJ2-5	TGTGCCAGCAGCTTAGGAGGATCGTGGCAGGGTACCGAGACCCAGTACTTC	CASSLGGSWQGTETQYF
TRBV18	.	.	TRBJ2-3	TGTGCCAGCTCCTCGGGGTCCTACACAGATACGCAGTATTTT	CASSSGSYTDTQYF
TRBV7-9	.	.	TRBJ2-5	TGTGCCAGCAGCTTAGATATCCAAGAGACCCAGTACTTC	CASSLDIQETQYF
TRBV28	.	few	TRBJ1-2	TGTGCCAGCAGTGGACTTCCCCGGGACACCCCCTATGGCTACACCTTC	CASSGLPRDTPYGYTF
TRBV27	.	few	TRBJ2-7	TGTGCCAGCAGTTTATCGAGCCCTGACGAGCAGTACTTC	CASSLSSPDEQYF
TRBV27	TRBD2	.	TRBJ2-1	TGTGCCAGCAGTTTAACCCCGGGACTAGCGGGAAGTGGGAATGAGCAGTTCTTC	CASSLTPGLAGSGNEQFF
TRBV4-1	TRBD2	.	TRBJ2-5	TGCGCCAGCAGCCAGAGCGGGGCGGAAGGGGCCCAGTACTTC	CASSQSGAEGAQYF
TRBV6-5	.	.	TRBJ1-1	TGTGCCAGCAGGACGACATCTAGTGAAGCTTTCTTT	CASRTTSSEAFF
TRBV28	TRBD1	.	TRBJ1-5	TGTGCCAGCAGTTTCGACAGGGGAAATCAGCCCCAGCATTTT	CASSFDRGNQPQHF
TRBV2	TRBD1	few	TRBJ2-7	TGTGCCAGCAGCTTCGACAGGGGGCTATACGAGCAGTACTTC	CASSFDRGLYEQYF
TRBV19	TRBD2	.	TRBJ2-7	TGTGCCAGTAGTAATGCCGGGACTAGCGGGTTGGGGAGCTCCTACGAGCAGTACTTC	CASSNAGTSGLGSSYEQYF
TRBV5-1	TRBD1	.	TRBJ1-1	TGCGCCAGCAGCCCGGGACAGGGTGCTAAAGCTTTCTTT	CASSPGQGAKAFF
TRBV7-8	.	.	TRBJ2-3	TGTGCCAGCAGCTTAGGTCTTACGGGGGGCCTTACTTTCACAGATACGCAGTATTTT	CASSLGLTGGLTFTDTQYF